Sequencing of this T cell receptor (beta chain) was carried out in a study of T cell responses to AZD1222 COVID-19 vaccine. Study results and caveats: Unmutated variant regions are reportedly targeted by nearly half of spike-specific TCRs.

The V and J ends lost 1 base and 4 bases respectively, with 8 bases between them. Germline CDR1 reads SGHAT; CDR2 reads FQNNGV. The CDR3 extends over 14 amino acids. Only in-frame clones appear in the TCRdb table, and some are missing; sequencing was by immunoSEQ multiplex PCR. The sample has some 130,000 clones; 80% to 90% are singletons. Details on this clone: The target antigen is unknown.

The specimen was peripheral blood, collected on day 0 of MenACWY control vaccination. The rearrangement joins TRBV11-2 to TRBJ2-1; D gene unclear. This receptor was identified in an adult in good health. The CDR3 coding sequence is TGTGCCAGCAGCTTAGGAGCTCATTACAATGAGCAGTTCTTC. As protein: CASSLGAHYNEQFF.